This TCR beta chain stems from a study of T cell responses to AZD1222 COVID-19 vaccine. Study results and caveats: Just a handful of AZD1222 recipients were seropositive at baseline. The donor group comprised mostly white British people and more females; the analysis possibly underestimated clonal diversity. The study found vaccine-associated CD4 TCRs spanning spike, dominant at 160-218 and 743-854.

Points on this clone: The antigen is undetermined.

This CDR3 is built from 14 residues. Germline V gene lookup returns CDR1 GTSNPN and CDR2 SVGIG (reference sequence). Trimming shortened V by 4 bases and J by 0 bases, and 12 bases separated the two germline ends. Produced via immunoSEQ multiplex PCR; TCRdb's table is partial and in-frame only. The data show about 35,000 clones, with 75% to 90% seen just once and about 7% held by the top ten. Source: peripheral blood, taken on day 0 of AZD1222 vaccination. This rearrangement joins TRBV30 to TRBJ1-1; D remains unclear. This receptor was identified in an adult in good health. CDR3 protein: CAWTKPGMNTEAFF. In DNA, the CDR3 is TGTGCCTGGACAAAACCGGGGATGAACACTGAAGCTTTCTTT.